The 16 T cell receptor beta chains below all came from one sample that was sequenced in a study of graft-versus-host responses after intestinal transplantation. Measured with immunoSEQ multiplex PCR; TCRdb has only the in-frame clones, and not every one. The sample contains more than 90,000 clones, just under 95% of which appear only once. Their antigens are not known. The sample here was unstimulated CD8+ T cells sorted from spleen or lymph node cells, taken before intestinal transplant. Receptors originate from a human donor who received an intestinal transplant.

The V and J genes are TRBV19 and TRBJ2-7; 9 nucleotides match TRBD2. CDR3 length: 14 residues. The junction had 6 bases not matched to a gene; V was cut back by 5 bases and J by 4 bases. Germline-derived CDR1 and CDR2 are LNHDA and SQIVND (reference sequence). The CDR3 sequence is CASSAAGGPYEQYF. As DNA, the CDR3 is TGTGCCAGTAGTGCTGCGGGAGGGCCGTACGAGCAGTACTTC.

This clone was found a few times. The chain couples TRBV6-1 to TRBJ2-1; no firm D call. This CDR3 is built from 15 residues. V lost 2 bases and J lost 7, with 15 bases in between. Germline assignment: CDR1 MNHNS and CDR2 SASEGT. The CDR3, as DNA: TGTGCCAGCAGTGAATGGGCGTTGCAGGTGAATGAGCAGTTCTTC. This gives the protein CASSEWALQVNEQFF.

The V gene is TRBV7-6, the J gene TRBJ2-5; 8 nucleotides line up with TRBD1. TRBJ2-7 explains the end of the DNA better; the J call may be wrong. The CDR3 spans 13 residues. Germline loops: CDR1 SGHVS, CDR2 FNYEAQ. The CDR3: CASSLYDRGEQYF. The CDR3 DNA follows: TGTGCCAGCAGCTTATACGACAGGGGCGAGCAGTACTTC.

The V call is TRBV9, the J call TRBJ2-7; 7 positions match TRBD1. The CDR3 has 15 residues. The ends lost 4 bases at V and 3 bases at J; junction bases unmatched: 10. Germline values: CDR1 SGDLS, CDR2 YYNGEE. The CDR3 reads CASSPGTVPGYEQYF. CDR3 in DNA: TGTGCCAGCAGCCCAGGGACAGTCCCTGGCTACGAGCAGTACTTC.

The V gene is TRBV10-2, the J gene TRBJ2-3; 9 bases align to TRBD2. The CDR3 extends over 15 amino acids. Looked up from germline, CDR1 is WSHSY and CDR2 is SAAADI. V shed 3 bases and J 3 bases; nucleotides not matched to a gene: 4. The CDR3 spells CASSDVAGDTDTQYF. DNA for the CDR3: TGCGCCAGCAGTGACGTAGCGGGAGATACAGATACGCAGTATTTT.

The rearrangement joins TRBV4-1 to TRBJ2-3; no definite D call. Trimming stripped 5 bases from V and 1 base from J, with 7 bases between. CDR1 is MGHRA, CDR2 YSYEKL, per germline. This CDR3 is 13 amino acids long. The CDR3 DNA reads TGCGCCAGCAGCGGGCCGGGCACAGATACGCAGTATTTT. It is translated as CASSGPGTDTQYF.

The chain is built from TRBV4-1 and TRBJ2-7; TRBD2 agrees at 9 bases. CDR1 is MGHRA and CDR2 is YSYEKL in the germline V gene. The CDR3 consists of 16 residues. V lost 4 bases to trimming and J lost 0 bases; unmatched junction nucleotides: 7. This chain's CDR3 is CASSPDTGLASYEQYF. In DNA form, the CDR3 reads TGCGCCAGCAGCCCTGACACGGGACTAGCCTCCTACGAGCAGTACTTC.

The chain combines TRBV4-1 with TRBJ2-3; a weak D match, TRBD2 (5 bases). Germline CDR1 is MGHRA and CDR2 is YSYEKL. With 1 base removed from V and 5 bases from J, the gap between germline ends came to 13 bases. This CDR3 is 15 amino acids long. The CDR3 protein is CASSQGFGSGDTQYF. CDR3 in DNA: TGCGCCAGCAGCCAAGGTTTCGGAAGCGGAGATACGCAGTATTTT.

The rearrangement joins TRBV27 to TRBJ2-7, with D maybe TRBD2 (6 bases). Germline assignment: CDR1 MNHEY and CDR2 SMNVEV (reference sequence). This CDR3 region has 16 residues. V lost 4 bases, J lost 0 bases, and 16 bases lay in between. The CDR3: CASSSTSGPLSYEQYF. In nucleotides, the CDR3 is TGTGCCAGCAGTTCGACTAGTGGACCTCTCTCCTACGAGCAGTACTTC.

The rearrangement links TRBV4-1 to TRBJ2-5; the D gene is possibly TRBD2 (5 bases). Germline V gene sequence: CDR1 MGHRA, CDR2 YSYEKL. CDR3 length: 17 residues. Trimming shortened V by 3 bases and J by 0 bases, and 17 bases separated the two germline ends. Here the CDR3 DNA reads TGCGCCAGCAGCCAGGTGACCCAGACGGGGTACCAAGAGACCCAGTACTTC. Translating it yields CASSQVTQTGYQETQYF.

The genes are TRBV2 and TRBJ2-7; 7 bases map to TRBD1. V trimming: 0 bases; J trimming: 12 bases; junction bases outside the gene matches: 11. This CDR3 region has 14 residues. CDR1 and CDR2 (germline): SNHLY, FYNNEI. The CDR3 protein is CASSEASGDRIAYF. In DNA, the CDR3 is TGTGCCAGCAGTGAAGCATCTGGGGACAGAATAGCGTACTTC. Based on the CDR3 plus reference TRBV2 and TRBJ2-7, the full variable domain is EPEVTQTPSHQVTQMGQEVILRCVPISNHLYFYWYRQILGQKVEFLVSFYNNEISEKSEIFDDQFSVERPDGSNFTLKIRSTKLEDSAMYFCASSEASGDRIAYFGPGTRLTVT.

The V gene is TRBV29-1, the J gene TRBJ2-7; the D gene is possibly TRBD1 (5 bases). The CDR3 totals 15 residues. V lost 1 base, J lost 2 bases, and 15 bases lay in between. Germline loops: CDR1 SQVTM, CDR2 ANQGSEA. Written as DNA, the CDR3 is TGCAGCGTTGAAGGCACCCCGGACACTGCCTACGAGCAGTACTTC. The encoded protein is CSVEGTPDTAYEQYF.

This clone showed up just once. V is TRBV14 and J is TRBJ2-5; TRBD2 agrees at 12 bases. CDR1 and CDR2 from the germline V gene are SGHDN and FVKESK. This CDR3 has 15 residues. Trimming at V came to 4 bases and at J to 1 base, leaving 1 base not matched to a gene. CDR3 amino acids: CASSPLAGGQETQYF. In nucleotides, the CDR3 is TGTGCCAGCAGCCCACTAGCGGGGGGCCAAGAGACCCAGTACTTC.

The chain is built from TRBV19 and TRBJ1-6, with D possibly being TRBD1 (5 bases). Germline V lookup: CDR1 LNHDA, CDR2 SQIVND (reference sequence). The V end was cut by 5 bases, the J end by 10 bases, with 18 bases between. The CDR3 extends over 15 amino acids. The CDR3 loop reads CASSGAEDTISPLHF. The CDR3 bases are TGTGCCAGTAGTGGGGCAGAGGATACTATCTCACCCCTCCACTTT.

The V and J genes are TRBV27 and TRBJ2-4; 7 bases map to TRBD2. Germline lookup yields CDR1 MNHEY and CDR2 SMNVEV (reference sequence). Trimming at V came to 0 bases and at J to 9 bases, leaving 14 bases not matched to a gene. The CDR3 sequence is 17 residues long. The CDR3 spells CASSLSKDLAAFGIQYF. The DNA of the CDR3 is TGTGCCAGCAGTTTATCGAAGGACCTAGCGGCGTTCGGCATTCAGTACTTC.

The chain has TRBV11-2 and TRBJ2-1; D is ambiguous. The germline V gene encodes CDR1 SGHAT and CDR2 FQNNGV. The CDR3 consists of 13 residues. Trimming took off 6 bases at V and 10 bases at J, with 16 bases between the two ends. The CDR3 sequence is CASSLPGVREQFF. CDR3 sequence (DNA): TGTGCCAGCAGTCTCCCCGGCGTCAGGGAGCAGTTCTTC. The full variable domain, completed using reference TRBV11-2 and TRBJ2-1, is EAGVAQSPRYKIIEKRQSVAFWCNPISGHATLYWYQQILGQGPKLLIQFQNNGVVDDSQLPKDRFSAERLKGVDSTLKIQPAKLEDSAVYLCASSLPGVREQFFGPGTRLTVL.